These 30 T cell receptor beta chains came from one sample sequenced in a study of shared clonotypes between healthy human individuals. Measured with immunoSEQ multiplex PCR; TCRdb has only the in-frame clones, and not every one. The sample comprises about 680,000 clones, about 91% of which are singletons, and approximately 25% rests with the top ten. The naive CD8 subset, CD45RO-negative cells positively selected for CCR7, excluded terminally differentiated effector memory CD45RA+ cells. The sample consisted of naive CD8+ T cells sorted from blood. The receptor source for this set is a man under 40 in good health.

The chain carries TRBV14 and TRBJ1-2; 8 nucleotides agree with TRBD1. CDR1 and CDR2 (germline): SGHDN, FVKESK. The CDR3 consists of 16 residues. The trim removed 4 bases at V and 3 bases at J, leaving 10 bases unmatched. The CDR3 here is CASSPWTGFGDYGYTF. CDR3 in DNA: TGTGCCAGCAGCCCCTGGACAGGGTTTGGTGACTATGGCTACACCTTC.

This sequence joins TRBV7-9 and TRBJ2-7, with D perhaps matching TRBD2 (5 bases). The CDR3 loop spans 11 amino acids. V was trimmed by 10 bases and J by 3 bases, leaving 10 bases between them. Germline CDR1 reads SEHNR; CDR2 reads FQNEAQ (reference sequence). DNA for the CDR3: TGTGCCACCGGAGGAGTCTACGAGCAGTACTTC. Translation: CATGGVYEQYF.

This clone occurred a few times. V gene TRBV6-5 combines with J gene TRBJ2-2, with 7 bases identical to TRBD1. CDR1 MNHEY and CDR2 SVGAGI come from the germline V gene. Trimming cost V 10 bases and J 0 bases; bases outside gene matches: 2. The CDR3 has 13 residues. The CDR3 is CATGTANTGELFF. The CDR3 region has the DNA TGTGCCACCGGGACAGCGAACACCGGGGAGCTGTTTTTT.

The genes are TRBV4-3 and TRBJ2-1, with D perhaps given as TRBD1 or TRBD2 (5 bases each). The CDR3 totals 16 residues. The V and J ends lost 0 bases and 0 bases respectively, with 9 bases between them. Germline values: CDR1 LGHNA, CDR2 YSLEER. CDR3 sequence (DNA): TGCGCCAGCAGCCAAGATGAGGGGTTCTCCTACAATGAGCAGTTCTTC. Amino acids: CASSQDEGFSYNEQFF.

The genes are TRBV4-1 and TRBJ2-3; D perhaps matches TRBD2 (5 bases). The CDR3 is 13 amino acids. Germline CDR1 is MGHRA and CDR2 is YSYEKL. Between the trimmed V and J ends, which lost 3 bases and 3 bases, there was a span of 7 bases. CDR3 bases: TGCGCCAGCAGCCACCGGGATACAGATACGCAGTATTTT. It yields the protein CASSHRDTDTQYF.

The chain carries TRBV7-2 and TRBJ2-1, with D perhaps assigned TRBD1 or TRBD2 (6 bases each). Germline V gene data show CDR1 as SGHTA and CDR2 as FQGNSA. This CDR3 contains 11 residues. V lost 5 bases and J 9 bases, leaving 8 bases between the germline ends. CDR3 region: CASSEGGEQFF. The CDR3 bases are TGTGCCAGCAGCGAGGGGGGTGAGCAGTTCTTC.

The rearrangement links TRBV18 to TRBJ1-5; no reliable D call. The CDR3 consists of 15 residues. V was clipped by 4 bases and J by 3 bases, with 13 bases between them. CDR1 is KGHSH, CDR2 LQKENI, per germline. CDR3 residues: CASSLDRTLNQPQHF. The CDR3, as DNA: TGTGCCAGCTCACTCGACCGAACCCTCAATCAGCCCCAGCATTTT. Supplemented by reference TRBV18 and TRBJ1-5, the full variable domain reads NAGVMQNPRHLVRRRGQEARLRCSPMKGHSHVYWYRQLPEEGLKFMVYLQKENIIDESGMPKERFSAEFPKEGPSILRIQQVVRGDSAAYFCASSLDRTLNQPQHFGDGTRLSIL.

The chain joins TRBV11-2 to TRBJ2-5; D is unclear. The CDR3 spans 14 residues. Germline CDR1 SGHAT, CDR2 FQNNGV. V shed 1 base and J shed 5 bases, with 11 bases lying between them. This CDR3 is CASSLGPPGETQYF. CDR3 nucleotide sequence: TGTGCCAGCAGCTTAGGGCCCCCGGGTGAGACCCAGTACTTC.

CDR3 bases: TGTGCCAGCTCACCTAAGACAGGACTAATCCAAGAGACCCAGTACTTC. This translates into CASSPKTGLIQETQYF. V gene TRBV18 combines with J gene TRBJ2-5; either TRBD1 or TRBD2 may fit D (6 bases each). The CDR3 spans 16 residues. V lost 3 bases, J lost 1 base, and 15 bases lay in between. Germline V gene lookup returns CDR1 KGHSH and CDR2 LQKENI.

This chain links TRBV6-5 with TRBJ2-3; unclear D gene. Trimming stripped 0 bases from V and 6 bases from J, with 10 bases between. The CDR3 runs to 14 residues. In germline, CDR1 is MNHEY, CDR2 SVGAGI. The DNA for the CDR3 is TGTGCCAGCAGTTACTCGACTGAGGCGGATACGCAGTATTTT. Amino acid sequence: CASSYSTEADTQYF.

This sequence joins TRBV7-8 and TRBJ1-2, with 7 bases matching TRBD1. After removal of 5 bases from V and 7 bases from J, the junction contained 7 bases not matched to a gene. Germline CDR1 and CDR2: SGHVS and FQNEAQ. This CDR3 is 13 amino acids long. The CDR3 loop reads CASSQQGFSGYTF. Here the CDR3 DNA reads TGTGCCAGCAGCCAACAGGGGTTCTCTGGCTACACCTTC. The full variable domain, in which reference TRBV7-8 and TRBJ1-2 provide the parts outside the CDR3, is GAGVSQSPRYKVAKRGQDVALRCDPISGHVSLFWYQQALGQGPEFLTYFQNEAQLDKSGLPSDRFFAERPEGSVSTLKIQRTQQEDSAVYLCASSQQGFSGYTFGSGTRLTVV.

CDR3 in DNA: TGTGCCAGCAGTTTCAGCGCGGCGGGACAAAACATTCAGTACTTC. It encodes CASSFSAAGQNIQYF. V and J are TRBV27 and TRBJ2-4, with a weak D call TRBD2 (6 bases). The length of the CDR3 is 15 residues. The ends were cut back, 3 bases at V and 5 bases at J, with 14 bases in the middle. In germline, CDR1 is MNHEY, CDR2 SMNVEV (reference sequence).

The chain couples TRBV5-5 to TRBJ2-7, with 9 bases lining up with TRBD1. Germline CDR1 is SGHKS and CDR2 is YYEKEE (reference sequence). The length of the CDR3 is 15 residues. Unmatched junction bases numbered 10, after V lost 2 bases and J lost 7 bases. The CDR3 DNA follows: TGTGCCAGCAGCTTTTTGGTACAGGGGGCAAGAGAGCAGTACTTC. It yields the protein CASSFLVQGAREQYF.

This chain joins TRBV19 and TRBJ2-7; D gene ambiguous. Trimming stripped 7 bases from V and 3 bases from J, with 19 bases between. Germline CDR1 reads LNHDA; CDR2 reads SQIVND (reference sequence). The CDR3 runs to 15 residues. The CDR3: CASTSGAGTHYEQYF. CDR3 DNA sequence: TGTGCCAGTACCAGTGGCGCAGGAACCCACTACGAGCAGTACTTC.

The CDR3 region has the DNA TGTGCCAGTAGTATCCCAGGAGGGGACGGCAATCAGCCCCAGCATTTT. Its translation is CASSIPGGDGNQPQHF. The genes are TRBV19 and TRBJ1-5; perhaps TRBD1 as D (5 bases). Between the trimmed V and J ends, which lost 3 bases and 2 bases, there was a span of 14 bases. This CDR3 contains 16 residues. Germline loops: CDR1 LNHDA, CDR2 SQIVND (reference sequence).

This chain connects TRBV2 to TRBJ2-7; the D is unclear. The CDR3 length is 13 residues. V dropped 2 bases and J dropped 3 bases, with 8 bases sitting between them. Per germline, CDR1 SNHLY and CDR2 FYNNEI. DNA for the CDR3: TGTGCCAGCAGTGAATATGTGAGCTACGAGCAGTACTTC. Translated: CASSEYVSYEQYF. The full variable domain, with the rest looked up from reference TRBV2 and TRBJ2-7, is EPEVTQTPSHQVTQMGQEVILRCVPISNHLYFYWYRQILGQKVEFLVSFYNNEISEKSEIFDDQFSVERPDGSNFTLKIRSTKLEDSAMYFCASSEYVSYEQYFGPGTRLTVT.

The V call is TRBV19, the J call TRBJ2-7; 15 bases match TRBD2. Germline-derived CDR1 and CDR2 are LNHDA and SQIVND (reference sequence). The CDR3 covers 18 residues. Trimming cost V 3 bases and J 2 bases; bases outside gene matches: 8. The CDR3 nucleotides are TGTGCCAGTAGTATGTTCGGGACTAGCGGGAGGCCCCCCTACGAGCAGTACTTC. Translating gives CASSMFGTSGRPPYEQYF.

V gene TRBV19 combines with J gene TRBJ2-4; no reliable D call. The CDR3 spans 16 residues. The V end lost 1 base, the J end lost 2 bases, and 12 bases lay between the germline ends. The germline gives CDR1 LNHDA, CDR2 SQIVND (reference sequence). CDR3: CASSIVNFPPKNIQYF. The CDR3 DNA follows: TGTGCCAGTAGTATAGTAAACTTCCCGCCCAAAAACATTCAGTACTTC. Based on the CDR3 plus reference TRBV19 and TRBJ2-4, the full variable domain is DGGITQSPKYLFRKEGQNVTLSCEQNLNHDAMYWYRQDPGQGLRLIYYSQIVNDFQKGDIAEGYSVSREKKESFPLTVTSAQKNPTAFYLCASSIVNFPPKNIQYFGAGTRLSVL.

The count of this clone is one. The chain couples TRBV27 to TRBJ2-1, with D perhaps TRBD2 (6 bases). Trimming pared 11 bases from V and 1 base from J, leaving 15 bases between. The CDR3 length is 14 residues. The germline gives CDR1 MNHEY, CDR2 SMNVEV (reference sequence). Written as DNA, the CDR3 is TGTGCCGCGGCGACTAGTGATTCCTACAATGAGCAGTTCTTC. It translates to CAAATSDSYNEQFF.

The chain joins TRBV27 to TRBJ2-3; D is undetermined. CDR3 length equals 15 residues. The V gene's germline CDR1 is MNHEY and CDR2 SMNVEV (reference sequence). The ends were cut back, 6 bases at V and 0 bases at J, with 13 bases in the middle. CDR3 sequence reads: CASSLGATSTDTQYF. The CDR3 region has the DNA TGTGCCAGCAGCCTAGGAGCGACGAGCACAGATACGCAGTATTTT.

The chain has TRBV27 and TRBJ2-7; 13 positions match TRBD2. V lost 5 bases and J lost 3; bases outside the gene matches: 7. Germline V gene lookup returns CDR1 MNHEY and CDR2 SMNVEV (reference sequence). This CDR3 is 16 amino acids long. The CDR3 region is CASSDGTSGTLYEQYF. CDR3 DNA sequence: TGTGCCAGCAGTGATGGGACTAGCGGGACCCTCTACGAGCAGTACTTC.

This clone was counted between two and nine times. The chain has TRBV10-1 and TRBJ1-5, with TRBD1 as a possible D gene (5 bases). This CDR3 contains 15 residues. Trimming took off 0 bases at V and 3 bases at J, with 9 bases between the two ends. Germline CDR1 WNHNN, CDR2 SYGVQD (reference sequence). As DNA, the CDR3 is TGCGCCAGCAGTGAGTCGGGGCAGTTCAATCAGCCCCAGCATTTT. It yields the protein CASSESGQFNQPQHF.

This sequence joins TRBV30 and TRBJ2-7; 9 bases align to TRBD1. V lost 2 bases and J lost 4; bases outside the gene matches: 3. The CDR3 covers 13 residues. Germline V gene data show CDR1 as GTSNPN and CDR2 as SVGIG (reference sequence). CDR3 sequence: CAWSWGQGYEQYF. For the CDR3, the DNA is TGTGCCTGGAGTTGGGGACAGGGTTACGAGCAGTACTTC.

The count of this clone is one. The genes are TRBV7-2 and TRBJ1-1, with D perhaps matching TRBD1 (6 bases). The CDR3 is 14 residues long. The ends were cut back, 3 bases at V and 4 bases at J, with 12 bases in the middle. Germline assignment: CDR1 SGHTA and CDR2 FQGNSA. The CDR3 sequence: CASSLWGPGTEAFF. The CDR3 DNA reads as TGTGCCAGCAGCTTGTGGGGGCCGGGCACTGAAGCTTTCTTT.

This sequence joins TRBV13 and TRBJ1-5, with a possible D match to TRBD1 (6 bases). Germline loops: CDR1 PRHDT, CDR2 FYEKMQ (reference sequence). This CDR3 is built from 15 residues. V dropped 5 bases and J dropped 8 bases, with 19 bases sitting between them. The CDR3 DNA reads TGTGCCAGCAGCAGGACAGTCCTACCCTCAGAGCCCCAGCATTTT. As protein: CASSRTVLPSEPQHF.

V usage is TRBV11-2 and J usage is TRBJ2-1, with D maybe TRBD2 (5 bases). The germline gives CDR1 SGHAT, CDR2 FQNNGV. CDR3 length: 14 amino acids. With 5 bases removed from V and 0 bases from J, the gap between germline ends came to 8 bases. The CDR3 loop is CASSPDYSYNEQFF. DNA of the CDR3: TGTGCCAGCAGCCCCGACTACTCCTACAATGAGCAGTTCTTC.

This chain uses TRBV30 with TRBJ1-2, with D unresolved. The V gene's germline CDR1 is GTSNPN and CDR2 SVGIG (reference sequence). V lost 4 bases and J 6 bases, leaving 9 bases between the germline ends. The CDR3 extends over 11 amino acids. CDR3 DNA sequence: TGTGCCTGGATTAAAGGGAATGGCTACACCTTC. This sequence encodes CAWIKGNGYTF.

This chain connects TRBV27 to TRBJ2-5, with D maybe TRBD1 (6 bases). V gave up 10 bases and J gave up 0 bases, with 18 bases separating them. Germline V gives CDR1 MNHEY, CDR2 SMNVEV (reference sequence). CDR3 length: 15 amino acids. CDR3 protein: CATRAGTLYQETQYF. The CDR3 region has the DNA TGTGCCACACGAGCAGGGACATTGTACCAAGAGACCCAGTACTTC.

This clone was detected only once. The rearrangement uses TRBV4-1 and TRBJ2-1; no clear D. CDR3 length: 16 amino acids. CDR1 and CDR2 from the germline V gene are MGHRA and YSYEKL. V gave up 3 bases and J gave up 0 bases, with 12 bases separating them. In DNA, the CDR3 is TGCGCCAGCAGCCAGAAAACCCCCGTCTCCTACAATGAGCAGTTCTTC. Translated, it gives CASSQKTPVSYNEQFF.

The chain employs TRBV9 and TRBJ1-2; weak D call: TRBD1 (5 bases). V lost 0 bases and J 5 bases, leaving 17 bases between the germline ends. The CDR3 is 16 residues long. The germline V gene encodes CDR1 SGDLS and CDR2 YYNGEE. CDR3 DNA sequence: TGTGCCAGCAGCGTAGAAGCGGCAGGGTTGGTGTATGGCTACACCTTC. It is translated as CASSVEAAGLVYGYTF.